A selection of T cell receptor beta chains follows, all from one sample in a study of T and B cells in COVID-19 patients. TCRdb itself ran the multiplex PCR reads through MiXCR, one entry per CDR3 protein. The profile shows approximately 26,000 distinct CDR3 sequences, 30% to 35% of them singletons. The sequencing sample was made of blood. These receptors were obtained from a human donor who had recovered from COVID-19. Both conserved end residues are part of each CDR3. Each record gives: D gene, clone size, J gene, V gene, CDR3 protein, CDR3 DNA. D genes are given only for firm matches. The listing skips clone size in some rows; elsewhere it reads once, few, many or a size class.

>TRBD1|many|TRBJ2-7|TRBV27
CASSFPDRGRSHEQYF
TGTGCCAGCAGTTTCCCGGACAGGGGTCGGAGTCACGAGCAGTACTTC
>TRBD2|medium-sized|TRBJ2-7|TRBV29-1
CSVDSGGGDEQYF
TGCAGCGTTGATAGTGGGGGGGGAGACGAGCAGTACTTC
>TRBD2|-|TRBJ2-1|TRBV6-2/TRBV6-3
CASSSGTSGSNEQFF
TGTGCCAGCAGTTCCGGGACTAGCGGGAGCAATGAGCAGTTCTTC
>TRBD1|-|TRBJ2-1|TRBV7-2
CASSLVGQGGNEQFF
TGTGCCAGCAGCTTAGTGGGACAGGGTGGGAATGAGCAGTTCTTC
>-|-|TRBJ1-5|TRBV18
CASSPRESGVGNQPQHF
TGTGCCAGCTCACCCCGAGAGTCGGGGGTCGGAAATCAGCCCCAGCATTTT
>-|few|TRBJ2-3|TRBV6-1
CASSRPVDTQYF
TGTGCCAGCAGTAGACCGGTAGATACGCAGTATTTT
>-|-|TRBJ1-5|TRBV19
CASSIDVRRGQPQHF
TGTGCCAGTAGTATAGATGTCAGAAGGGGTCAGCCCCAGCATTTT
>TRBD1|-|TRBJ1-2|TRBV2
CASTPQGEGYGYTF
TGTGCCAGCACCCCACAGGGGGAGGGCTATGGCTACACCTTC
>-|medium-sized|TRBJ2-7|TRBV6-5
CASSYGSDSSYEQYF
TGTGCCAGCAGTTACGGATCAGACAGCTCCTACGAGCAGTACTTC
>-|-|TRBJ1-1|TRBV24-1
CATSATRETEAFF
TGTGCCACCAGTGCCACAAGGGAGACTGAAGCTTTCTTT
>TRBD1|-|TRBJ2-3|TRBV29-1
CSVAGQLTDTQYF
TGCAGCGTTGCGGGACAGCTCACAGATACGCAGTATTTT
>TRBD1|-|TRBJ2-4|TRBV19
CASSPGTGRNIQYF
TGTGCCAGTAGTCCCGGGACAGGAAGAAACATTCAGTACTTC
>TRBD1|few|TRBJ2-2|TRBV5-1
CASSSGQGPTGELFF
TGCGCCAGCAGCTCGGGACAGGGCCCCACCGGGGAGCTGTTTTTT
>-|many|TRBJ2-6|TRBV15
CATSRDLLAGATSGANVLTF
TGTGCCACCAGCAGAGATTTGTTGGCAGGGGCAACCTCTGGGGCCAACGTCCTGACTTTC
>TRBD2|-|TRBJ2-3|TRBV13
CASSASAGGQPDTQYF
TGTGCCAGCAGCGCCTCGGCGGGGGGGCAGCCAGATACGCAGTATTTT
>TRBD2|-|TRBJ2-4|TRBV2
CASSFRLAGEAKNIQYF
TGTGCCAGCAGTTTCCGACTAGCGGGGGAAGCCAAAAACATTCAGTACTTC
>TRBD1|few|TRBJ1-6|TRBV12-3/TRBV12-4
CASSSNPGTGTNSPLHF
TGTGCCAGCAGTTCTAACCCTGGGACAGGGACGAATTCACCCCTCCACTTT
>-|-|TRBJ2-3|TRBV20-1
CSAAHPPPDTQYF
TGCAGTGCCGCGCACCCCCCGCCAGATACGCAGTATTTT
>-|few|TRBJ1-3|TRBV6-5
CASSPTANSGNTIYF
TGTGCCAGCAGTCCCACAGCGAACTCTGGAAACACCATATATTTT
>-|-|TRBJ2-7|TRBV6-5
CASSYFRHPFYEQYF
TGTGCCAGCAGTTACTTTAGGCACCCTTTTTACGAGCAGTACTTC
>-|few|TRBJ2-1|TRBV27
CASSLSDSSYNEQFF
TGTGCCAGCAGTTTATCTGACAGCTCCTACAATGAGCAGTTCTTC
>-|many|TRBJ1-5|TRBV19
CASSMGGARWQPQHF
TGTGCCAGTAGTATGGGGGGGGCTCGGTGGCAGCCCCAGCATTTT
>TRBD1|few|TRBJ1-3|TRBV30
CAWSQGGTGNTIYF
TGTGCCTGGAGTCAGGGGGGAACTGGAAACACCATATATTTT
>TRBD1|-|TRBJ1-5|TRBV27
CASNRTGDNQPQHF
TGTGCCAGCAACAGAACAGGGGACAATCAGCCCCAGCATTTT
>TRBD1|-|TRBJ2-1|TRBV5-6
CASSTRVPPRDRNYNEQFF
TGTGCCAGCAGCACAAGAGTGCCCCCCCGGGACAGGAACTACAATGAGCAGTTCTTC
>TRBD1|many|TRBJ2-5|TRBV13
CASSPQGVEETQYF
TGTGCCAGCAGCCCACAGGGGGTCGAAGAGACCCAGTACTTC
>-|-|TRBJ1-6|TRBV18
CASSPRGGADSPLHF
TGTGCCAGCTCACCCAGAGGTGGCGCGGATTCACCCCTCCACTTT
>TRBD1|many|TRBJ2-3|TRBV6-5
CAAFGTARDTQYF
TGTGCCGCCTTCGGGACAGCCAGGGATACGCAGTATTTT
>-|few|TRBJ1-3|TRBV5-5
CASSLEVGSGNTIYF
TGTGCCAGCAGCCTCGAAGTGGGCTCTGGAAACACCATATATTTT
>TRBD1|once|TRBJ2-6|TRBV24-1
CATSDPGQGAGDNVLTF
TGTGCCACCAGTGACCCCGGACAGGGGGCAGGGGACAACGTCCTGACTTTC
>-|medium-sized|TRBJ1-4|TRBV19
CASSMLGEKLFF
TGTGCCAGTAGTATGCTCGGTGAAAAACTGTTTTTT
>-|few|TRBJ1-6|TRBV27
CASRRGIYNSPLHF
TGTGCCAGCCGAAGGGGGATTTATAATTCACCCCTCCACTTT
>TRBD1|few|TRBJ1-1|TRBV6-5
CASSVGQGRTEAFF
TGTGCCAGCAGTGTTGGACAGGGTCGCACTGAAGCTTTCTTT
>TRBD1|-|TRBJ2-7|TRBV12-3/TRBV12-4
CASSLRTGGTDEQYF
TGTGCCAGCAGTTTGCGGACAGGGGGCACAGACGAGCAGTACTTC
>-|-|TRBJ2-1|TRBV10-3
CATGTPTQFF
TGTGCCACCGGGACTCCAACGCAGTTCTTC
>-|few|TRBJ2-5|TRBV4-2
CASSQSLGRGETQYF
TGTGCCAGCAGCCAGAGTCTTGGGCGCGGAGAGACCCAGTACTTC
>TRBD1|-|TRBJ2-1|TRBV5-4
CASSLVAPGTGDNEQFF
TGTGCCAGCAGCTTAGTGGCCCCCGGGACAGGGGACAATGAGCAGTTCTTC
>-|-|TRBJ2-2|TRBV25-1
CASSAQQSGELFF
TGTGCCAGCAGTGCGCAACAGTCCGGGGAGCTGTTTTTT
>-|-|TRBJ1-1|TRBV6-6
CASSWGVGTEAFF
TGTGCCAGCAGTTGGGGCGTAGGCACTGAAGCTTTCTTT
>-|once|TRBJ1-1|TRBV5-5
CASSQGTTATEAFF
TGTGCCAGCAGCCAAGGGACAACCGCTACTGAAGCTTTCTTT
>-|few|TRBJ2-1|TRBV30
CAWSGGSTGSSYNEQFF
TGTGCCTGGAGTGGAGGCTCCACAGGGAGCTCCTACAATGAGCAGTTCTTC